The clone carrying this TCR beta chain came up many times. TCR alpha and TCR beta cDNA libraries carrying sample barcodes and UMIs came from 5'RACE with constant-segment primers. Each CDR3 protein gets one entry after TCRdb re-called the 5' RACE reads with MiXCR. The sample consists of tens of thousands of distinct CDR3 sequences, less than 8% of them appearing once. The data were obtained in a study of T-cell memory formation after mild COVID-19. Unmatched junction bases numbered 8, after V lost 0 bases and J lost 4 bases. Germline V lookup: CDR1 SGHRS, CDR2 YFSETQ. CDR3 length equals 17 residues. The receptor was derived from an adult who had mild COVID-19 (a few samples of this study predate the infection). Cell type and time point are not known. Sequenced input: PBMCs or a T cell subset sorted from them (not recorded which). The V and J genes are TRBV5-1 and TRBJ2-3, with TRBD1 matching over 10 bases. CDR3 sequence: CASSLGQGAGGSDTQYF. In DNA, the CDR3 is TGCGCCAGCAGCTTGGGACAGGGGGCAGGCGGGTCAGATACGCAGTATTTT. Full variable domain (missing parts from reference TRBV5-1 and TRBJ2-3): KAGVTQTPRYLIKTRGQQVTLSCSPISGHRSVSWYQQTPGQGLQFLFEYFSETQRNKGNFPGRFSGRQFSNSRSEMNVSTLELGDSALYLCASSLGQGAGGSDTQYFGPGTRLTVL.